This T cell receptor beta chain appears in the sequencing data of a study of T-cell reconstitution after alpha-beta-depleted transplantation in children. Study-wide results and caveats: Certain patients had high TCRbeta diversity at day 60, and it came from recipient T cells and thymic progenitors that survived. Several hundred graft clones that had expanded were reportedly the source of alpha-beta T cells about two months after transplant. A year post-transplant, T-cell counts and diversity derived mostly from newly produced T cells.

Trimming cost V 11 bases and J 4 bases; bases outside gene matches: 5. This CDR3 is built from 12 residues. A library of TCRbeta sequences, prepared with unique molecular identifiers, was generated. TCRdb processed the PCR reads anew with MiXCR; each CDR3 protein has one entry. The repertoire consists of 200,000 to 250,000 distinct CDR3 sequences, with roughly 26% occurring once and the leading ten covering less than 3.5%. This clonotype was counted ten times or more. What it recognizes is unknown. The chain carries TRBV12-3 or TRBV12-4 and TRBJ1-2; 9 bases agree with TRBD1. This TCR derives from a girl aged 2-10 years with Fanconi anemia, due to receive a stem cell transplant. The sequencing used PBMCs, collected before TCRalphabeta/CD19-depleted stem cell transplant. The chain's CDR3 is CAGTGQGYGYTF. The CDR3 bases are TGTGCCGGGACAGGGCAAGGCTATGGCTACACCTTC.